This TCR beta chain was captured in a study of CD8 T cells in ankylosing spondylitis. The CDR3 consists of 15 residues. Per the germline V gene, CDR1 is SGHRS and CDR2 is YFSETQ. Trimming left V 4 bases short and J 6 bases short, with 19 bases between. This clonotype has at least ten counts. Its antigen is unknown. Using quantitative 5'-RACE with molecular barcodes, the authors made TCR beta libraries. Each CDR3 protein gets one entry after TCRdb re-called the 5' RACE reads with MiXCR. The table records over 200,000 distinct CDR3 sequences, more than 9% of them present only once. Study conclusions and caveats: Disease-associated clones were reportedly significantly overrepresented in matched ankylosing spondylitis synovial fluid. What appeared characteristic of ankylosing spondylitis blood was a TCR beta motif of under 10 highly homologous variants. Disease-associated clonotypes exhibited CD8+ identity and were relatively infrequent in peripheral blood.

The clonotype was recovered from a male donor with ankylosing spondylitis or in good health (not recorded which). The sample consisted of blood, either unsorted or a sorted T cell fraction (not recorded which). The chain links TRBV5-1 to TRBJ1-2; unclear D gene. CDR3 DNA: TGCGCCAGCAGCGTAAACCCCGGTGCCACGGATGGCTACACCTTC. This sequence encodes CASSVNPGATDGYTF.